This passage covers 15 T cell receptor beta chains from one sample sequenced in a study of blood T cell repertoires in COVID-19. Profiled with immunoSEQ multiplex PCR; TCRdb holds only in-frame clones, not every one. This sample carries a few hundred thousand clones, around 84% of them seen once, and the ten largest clones take 15% to 20%. The sample comprised PBMCs or T cells enriched from blood (not recorded which). The origin of the receptors is a man aged 40-49 years who had recovered from COVID-19.

V usage is TRBV6-5 and J usage is TRBJ2-7; possible D gene TRBD1, 5 bases. Germline CDR1 and CDR2: MNHEY and SVGAGI. CDR3 size: 13 residues. The V and J ends lost 11 bases and 3 bases respectively, with 17 bases between them. CDR3 loop: CAGWAGPYYEQYF. The CDR3 DNA follows: TGTGCCGGCTGGGCAGGGCCCTACTACGAGCAGTACTTC.

The CDR3, as DNA: TGTGCCAGCATCTCGACAGGGCGGGGTAATACTCAGCCCCAGCATTTT. Amino acids: CASISTGRGNTQPQHF. The V call is TRBV21-1, the J call TRBJ1-5; the table assigns TRBD1, which was not confirmed against the DNA. TRBV21-1 is recorded as a pseudogene. The CDR3 totals 16 residues.

This rearrangement joins TRBV27 to TRBJ2-7, with D uncertain. CDR3 size: 13 residues. Germline lookup yields CDR1 MNHEY and CDR2 SMNVEV (reference sequence). V lost 5 bases and J 6 bases, leaving 14 bases between the germline ends. CDR3 residues: CASSRLEFVEQYF. CDR3 nucleotide sequence: TGTGCCAGCAGTCGGCTAGAATTCGTCGAGCAGTACTTC.

Sample share makes this clone medium-sized. The gene calls are TRBV9 and TRBJ1-1; D is ambiguous. The germline V gene encodes CDR1 SGDLS and CDR2 YYNGEE. V was trimmed by 0 bases and J by 0 bases, leaving 6 bases between them. The CDR3 runs 14 residues. Here the CDR3 DNA reads TGTGCCAGCAGCGTAGCAGGCTTGAACACTGAAGCTTTCTTT. Translated: CASSVAGLNTEAFF.

The V call is TRBV19, the J call TRBJ1-3, with D perhaps matching TRBD1 (5 bases). Germline V CDR1 and CDR2: LNHDA, SQIVND (reference sequence). The CDR3 length is 11 residues. V shed 8 bases and J shed 6 bases, with 8 bases lying between them. The CDR3 here is CASSRVNTIYF. The CDR3 DNA reads as TGTGCCAGTTCCAGGGTAAACACCATATATTTT.

The V and J genes are TRBV20-1 and TRBJ2-7; no definite D call. There are 17 residues in the CDR3. V was trimmed by 3 bases and J by 5 bases, leaving 26 bases between them. The germline CDR1 and CDR2 sequences are DFQATT and SNEGSKA (reference sequence). CDR3 amino acids: CSASPGGNPLPENEQYF. CDR3 DNA: TGCAGTGCTAGTCCCGGCGGAAACCCCTTGCCCGAAAACGAGCAGTACTTC.

The CDR3 loop is CSTSRGTGENEQFF. CDR3 coding DNA: TGCAGCACATCCCGTGGGACAGGTGAAAATGAGCAGTTCTTC. The chain has TRBV29-1 and TRBJ2-1, with 8 positions matching TRBD1. This CDR3 region has 14 residues. V was pared by 8 bases and J by 7 bases, with 13 bases of the junction left unmatched. CDR1 and CDR2 from the germline V gene are SQVTM and ANQGSEA.

CDR3 in DNA: TGTGCCAGCACTGCAGATAAAAGTTCTGAAGCTTTCTTT. Amino acids: CASTADKSSEAFF. This chain uses TRBV2 with TRBJ1-1, with no clear D. The CDR3 is made up of 13 amino acids. Germline values: CDR1 SNHLY, CDR2 FYNNEI. Trimming left V 7 bases short and J 6 bases short, with 15 bases between.

The rearrangement links TRBV11-3 to TRBJ1-2; D is perhaps TRBD1 (5 bases). Between the trimmed V and J ends, which lost 4 bases and 8 bases, there was a span of 11 bases. This CDR3 is 12 amino acids long. CDR1 and CDR2 from the germline V gene are SGHNT and YENEEA. The CDR3 here is CASSSKGYGYTF. The CDR3 DNA sequence: TGTGCCAGCAGCTCCAAGGGGTACGGCTACACCTTC. Complete variable domain (other parts from reference TRBV11-3 and TRBJ1-2): EAGVVQSPRYKIIEKKQPVAFWCNPISGHNTLYWYLQNLGQGPELLIRYENEEAVDDSQLPKDRFSAERLKGVDSTLKIQPAELGDSAVYLCASSSKGYGYTFGSGTRLTVV.

V usage is TRBV19 and J usage is TRBJ1-2; TRBD1 aligns across 8 bases. J was trimmed by 7 bases and V by 5 bases; bases with no gene match: 9. The CDR3 length is 14 residues. CDR1 is LNHDA and CDR2 is SQIVND in the germline V gene (reference sequence). CDR3 protein: CASSLLGQGPGYTF. The DNA for the CDR3 is TGTGCCAGTAGTTTGCTAGGACAGGGCCCTGGCTACACCTTC.

The rearrangement joins TRBV2 to TRBJ2-2; 10 bases line up with TRBD2. Germline assignment: CDR1 SNHLY and CDR2 FYNNEI. Unmatched junction bases numbered 7, after V lost 2 bases and J lost 7 bases. The CDR3 has 16 amino acids. CDR3 sequence: CASSERLAGVVGELFF. CDR3 DNA: TGTGCCAGCAGTGAAAGGCTAGCGGGAGTGGTCGGGGAGCTGTTTTTT.

The V call is TRBV27, the J call TRBJ2-1; 8 bases map to TRBD1. This CDR3 spans 17 amino acids. Germline V CDR1 and CDR2: MNHEY, SMNVEV (reference sequence). The ends lost 5 bases at V and 10 bases at J; junction bases unmatched: 19. The CDR3 DNA is TGTGCCAGCAGTATCTTCTTCCGAGACAGGGGTCCTAAGGAGCAGTTCTTC. It translates to CASSIFFRDRGPKEQFF.

This clone was detected only a few times. The genes are TRBV15 and TRBJ1-5, with D unclear. The CDR3 length is 12 residues. Germline CDR1 LNHNV, CDR2 YYDKDF (reference sequence). V gave up 8 bases and J gave up 10 bases, with 15 bases separating them. The CDR3 reads CATSRSREPQHF. The CDR3 nucleotides are TGTGCCACCTCCAGGTCCCGGGAACCCCAGCATTTT.

V usage is TRBV7-6 and J usage is TRBJ2-7; TRBD2 might be the D (5 bases). The germline gives CDR1 SGHVS, CDR2 FNYEAQ. V was pared by 5 bases and J by 3 bases, with 11 bases between. The CDR3 spans 13 residues. The CDR3 region is CASSAARDYEQYF. Here the CDR3 DNA reads TGTGCCAGCAGCGCAGCCCGGGACTACGAGCAGTACTTC.

This chain uses TRBV4-3 with TRBJ2-1, with 7 positions matching TRBD2. From germline, CDR1 is LGHNA and CDR2 YSLEER. The J segment lost 8 bases and the V segment lost 5 bases, leaving 12 bases of the junction unmatched. There are 15 residues in the CDR3. The CDR3 coding sequence is TGCGCCAGCAGCAGGCGCGGGAGAGGTCGAGATGAGCAGTTCTTC. It codes for CASSRRGRGRDEQFF.